These T cell receptor beta chains were read from a single sample in a study of T cells in localized non-small cell lung cancer. Using immunoSEQ multiplex PCR, the repertoire was profiled, and TCRdb retains in-frame clones only, with some absent. The data hold roughly 64,000 clones, with 75% to 85% observed a single time. The starting material was PBMCs, obtained before any cancer treatment. The receptor set was obtained from a man between 40 and 69 years old with stage II lung adenocarcinoma. Each CDR3 is given with its conserved first and last residue. A D gene is named only where the DNA matches it firmly. A row's size may be missing; if present it is once, few, many or a size class.

d_gene: .
abundance: few
v_gene: TRBV2
j_gene: TRBJ1-5
CDR3nt: TGTGCCAGCAGTGACAACCCTAATAGCAATCAGCCCCAGCATTTT
CDR3aa: CASSDNPNSNQPQHF

d_gene: .
abundance: .
v_gene: TRBV11-3
j_gene: TRBJ2-1
CDR3nt: TGTGCCAGCAGCTTAGCCGGGATTCGGGGGTACAATGAGCAGTTCTTC
CDR3aa: CASSLAGIRGYNEQFF

d_gene: TRBD1
abundance: .
v_gene: TRBV2
j_gene: TRBJ1-3
CDR3nt: TGTGCCAGCAAAGACAGGGTGGGAGGAAACACCATATATTTT
CDR3aa: CASKDRVGGNTIYF

d_gene: .
abundance: .
v_gene: TRBV5-1
j_gene: TRBJ2-2
CDR3nt: TGCGCCAGCAGCCTGAACACCGGGGAGCTGTTTTTT
CDR3aa: CASSLNTGELFF

d_gene: TRBD1
abundance: .
v_gene: TRBV7-9
j_gene: TRBJ1-3
CDR3nt: TGTGCCAGCAGCACCCAGCTGACAGGGAGAAATAGAAACACCATATATTTT
CDR3aa: CASSTQLTGRNRNTIYF

d_gene: .
abundance: .
v_gene: TRBV11-2
j_gene: TRBJ1-1
CDR3nt: TGTGCCAGCATACTACAGGCCCCGGGCGAAGCTTTCTTT
CDR3aa: CASILQAPGEAFF

d_gene: TRBD1
abundance: once
v_gene: TRBV11-2
j_gene: TRBJ2-1
CDR3nt: TGTGCCAGCAGCCGGGGACAGTCGTACAATGAGCAGTTCTTC
CDR3aa: CASSRGQSYNEQFF

d_gene: .
abundance: few
v_gene: TRBV19
j_gene: TRBJ1-2
CDR3nt: TGTGCCAGTAGGTACCTTGACTATGGCTACACCTTC
CDR3aa: CASRYLDYGYTF

d_gene: .
abundance: .
v_gene: TRBV2
j_gene: TRBJ1-4
CDR3nt: TGTGCCAGCAGCTCTTGGGGTGGGAGGGAAAAACTGTTTTTT
CDR3aa: CASSSWGGREKLFF

d_gene: .
abundance: medium-sized
v_gene: TRBV4-1
j_gene: TRBJ1-4
CDR3nt: TGCGCCAGCAGCGGAATACACGGTGACTTTGAAAAACTGTTTTTT
CDR3aa: CASSGIHGDFEKLFF

d_gene: .
abundance: .
v_gene: TRBV19
j_gene: TRBJ1-2
CDR3nt: TGTGCCAGTAGTATAGGTCACGGAGCTAACTATGGCTACACCTTC
CDR3aa: CASSIGHGANYGYTF

d_gene: TRBD1
abundance: .
v_gene: TRBV5-5
j_gene: TRBJ1-2
CDR3nt: TGTGCCAGCAGCTTGGGGACAGGGAGGTATGGCTACACCTTC
CDR3aa: CASSLGTGRYGYTF

d_gene: .
abundance: .
v_gene: TRBV21-1
j_gene: TRBJ1-4
CDR3nt: TGTGCCTCTCGGGGAATGCCAAATGAAAAACTGTTTTTT
CDR3aa: CASRGMPNEKLFF

d_gene: .
abundance: .
v_gene: TRBV21-1
j_gene: TRBJ2-7
CDR3nt: TGTGCCAGCAGCTGCCGGGCACCAACCCACGAGCAGTACTTC
CDR3aa: CASSCRAPTHEQYF

d_gene: .
abundance: .
v_gene: TRBV5-1
j_gene: TRBJ2-7
CDR3nt: TGCGCCAGCAGCTTGAAAGGGGAACCAACCTACGAGCAGTACTTC
CDR3aa: CASSLKGEPTYEQYF

d_gene: TRBD2
abundance: .
v_gene: TRBV7-9
j_gene: TRBJ2-5
CDR3nt: TGTGCCAGCAGCTTTCTCTCCGGGACTAGCAGTCAAGAGACCCAGTACTTC
CDR3aa: CASSFLSGTSSQETQYF

d_gene: .
abundance: .
v_gene: TRBV11-2
j_gene: TRBJ1-2
CDR3nt: TGTGCCAGCAGCTTAGGACCGGGGAACTATGGCTACACCTTC
CDR3aa: CASSLGPGNYGYTF

d_gene: TRBD1
abundance: .
v_gene: TRBV12-5
j_gene: TRBJ1-1
CDR3nt: TGTGCTAGTGGTCCCTTGGACAGGGCGAACACTGAAGCTTTCTTT
CDR3aa: CASGPLDRANTEAFF

d_gene: .
abundance: .
v_gene: TRBV4-1
j_gene: TRBJ1-3
CDR3nt: TGCGCCAGCAGCCAAGATCTAGGGTACTCTGGAAACACCATATATTTT
CDR3aa: CASSQDLGYSGNTIYF

d_gene: .
abundance: .
v_gene: TRBV5-1
j_gene: TRBJ2-1
CDR3nt: TGCGCCAGCAGCTTTGGGGGCGAAACCTACAATGAGCAGTTCTTC
CDR3aa: CASSFGGETYNEQFF

d_gene: TRBD1
abundance: .
v_gene: TRBV6-6
j_gene: TRBJ1-5
CDR3nt: TGTGCCAGCAGTTACTCGGGGGACAGGGGAGGTCAGCCCCAGCATTTT
CDR3aa: CASSYSGDRGGQPQHF

d_gene: .
abundance: .
v_gene: TRBV15
j_gene: TRBJ1-5
CDR3nt: TGTGCCACCAGCAGAGCGGGACACTTTGCGCCCCAGCATTTT
CDR3aa: CATSRAGHFAPQHF

d_gene: .
abundance: .
v_gene: TRBV15
j_gene: TRBJ1-3
CDR3nt: TGTGCCACCAGCAGAGGGCTTAGCTCTGGAAACACCATATATTTT
CDR3aa: CATSRGLSSGNTIYF

d_gene: TRBD2
abundance: once
v_gene: TRBV28
j_gene: TRBJ2-1
CDR3nt: TGTGCCAGCAGATCAAGCACGGCTAGCGGGGTTTACAATGAGCAGTTCTTC
CDR3aa: CASRSSTASGVYNEQFF